This T cell receptor beta chain was captured in a study of blood T cell repertoires in COVID-19. At the level of the study: Samples taken during acute and convalescent COVID-19 were collected in the United States, Italy and Spain. PBMCs, B-cell-depleted T cells, or T cells provided the cDNA or gDNA that made up the material.

The protocol was immunoSEQ multiplex PCR, while the TCRdb copy is restricted to in-frame clones and leaves out a portion. The table includes approximately 250,000 clones, 70% to 90% detected once. V lost 0 bases, J lost 4 bases, and 9 bases lay in between. Germline values: CDR1 SGHTA, CDR2 FQGNSA. The CDR3 loop spans 14 amino acids. The specimen sequenced was peripheral blood. This chain joins TRBV7-2 and TRBJ2-5; D gene unclear. The sequence came from a woman aged 55-75 years with COVID-19, enrolled during active disease. CDR3 nucleotides: TGTGCCAGCAGCTTAGCCGTGGCCCGAGAGACCCAGTACTTC. Translation: CASSLAVARETQYF. Looking up the rest from reference TRBV7-2 and TRBJ2-5 gives the full variable domain: GAGVSQSPSNKVTEKGKDVELRCDPISGHTALYWYRQSLGQGLEFLIYFQGNSAPDKSGLPSDRFSAERTGGSVSTLTIQRTQQEDSAVYLCASSLAVARETQYFGPGTRLLVL.